Below, 18 T cell receptor beta chains from the same sample are listed, as sequenced in a study of CD4 T cells in relation to SARS-CoV-2 and coronaviruses. Their target antigens are unknown. Before the COVID-19 pandemic, during about 2010-2018, CD4+ T cells were taken from unexposed donors. The cells were cultured for about ten days before CD4+ T cells were isolated. Here immunoSEQ multiplex PCR was the method, and the copy in TCRdb shows in-frame clones only, minus some. The sample shows about 21,000 clones, about 70% of them seen only once. Input material: CD4+ T cells from PBMCs, cultured in vitro. The origin of the receptors is a human donor in good health.

The chain employs TRBV10-1 and TRBJ2-2; TRBD1 matches at 9 bases. The CDR3 spans 17 residues. The V gene end was trimmed by 2 bases and the J gene end by 2 bases; junction bases not matched to a gene: 6. In germline, CDR1 is WNHNN, CDR2 SYGVQD (reference sequence). CDR3 in DNA: TGCGCCAGCAGTGAGAAGGGGACAGGGCTTAACACCGGGGAGCTGTTTTTT. It yields the protein CASSEKGTGLNTGELFF.

This clone rates as large. The J gene is TRBJ1-6, the V gene TRBV5-5; possible D gene TRBD1, 6 bases. Per germline, CDR1 SGHKS and CDR2 YYEKEE (reference sequence). CDR3 length: 18 amino acids. Trimming shortened V by 4 bases and J by 0 bases, and 17 bases separated the two germline ends. CDR3 region: CASSRKDTGSSYNSPLHF. As DNA, the CDR3 is TGTGCCAGCAGCCGAAAAGACACAGGGAGCTCCTATAATTCACCCCTCCACTTT.

The chain is built from TRBV30 and TRBJ1-2, with D tentatively TRBD1 (6 bases). This CDR3 has 14 residues. The germline gives CDR1 GTSNPN, CDR2 SVGIG (reference sequence). V was pared by 1 base and J by 8 bases, with 17 bases between. The CDR3, as DNA: TGTGCCTGGAGTGAGGAGGGGGGCGGACTCGGCTACACCTTC. Translation: CAWSEEGGGLGYTF.

The chain uses TRBV4-1 and TRBJ2-7, with D perhaps matching TRBD1 (7 bases). CDR3 length: 16 residues. Germline-derived CDR1 and CDR2 are MGHRA and YSYEKL. V lost 3 bases, J lost 6 bases, and 21 bases lay in between. The DNA for the CDR3 is TGCGCCAGCAGCCACAGAATGCAGGGGGGAGATAGCGAGCAGTACTTC. It translates to CASSHRMQGGDSEQYF.

The V call is TRBV19, the J call TRBJ1-2, with D possibly TRBD1 on 5 matching bases. Looked up from germline, CDR1 is LNHDA and CDR2 is SQIVND (reference sequence). This CDR3 has 15 residues. V lost 1 base to trimming and J lost 1 base, with 10 bases between them. The CDR3 DNA is TGTGCCAGTAGTATAGTCAAGACAGTTAACTATGGCTACACCTTC. This encodes CASSIVKTVNYGYTF.

CDR3 in DNA: TGTGCCAGCAGCCAGGACCGGGGGCGACGCTCTGAAGCTTTCTTT. It translates to CASSQDRGRRSEAFF. V and J are TRBV5-6 and TRBJ1-1; D might be TRBD1 (6 bases). CDR3 length equals 15 residues. Germline CDR1 and CDR2: SGHDT and YYEEEE. Trimming removed 4 bases from V and 6 bases from J, with 19 bases in between.

CDR3 region: CASSSQGVGELFF. CDR3 DNA: TGTGCCAGCAGCTCACAGGGGGTCGGGGAGCTGTTTTTT. V is TRBV11-2 and J is TRBJ2-2; 8 bases line up with TRBD1. This CDR3 has 13 amino acids. CDR1 is SGHAT and CDR2 is FQNNGV in the germline V gene. Trimming at V came to 4 bases and at J to 7 bases, leaving 2 bases not matched to a gene.

This clone came up a few times. This chain joins TRBV12-3 or TRBV12-4 and TRBJ2-1; 9 bases are shared with TRBD1. The CDR3 consists of 13 residues. V was clipped by 6 bases and J by 8 bases; unmatched bases: 5. The CDR3 DNA sequence: TGTGCCAGCAGCCCCACAGGGGGCGATGAGCAGTTCTTC. Translated: CASSPTGGDEQFF.

V usage is TRBV5-1 and J usage is TRBJ1-3; D gene uncertain. This CDR3 has 15 amino acids. The germline V gene encodes CDR1 SGHRS and CDR2 YFSETQ. Trimming took off 4 bases at V and 0 bases at J, with 11 bases between the two ends. The CDR3 sequence: CASSQDGNSGNTIYF. Here the CDR3 DNA reads TGCGCCAGCAGCCAGGACGGTAACTCTGGAAACACCATATATTTT.

The rearrangement links TRBV19 to TRBJ2-2; 7 bases match TRBD1. V lost 5 bases and J lost 2; bases outside the gene matches: 5. This CDR3 contains 15 residues. Germline loops: CDR1 LNHDA, CDR2 SQIVND (reference sequence). The chain's CDR3 is CASSARDSNTGELFF. The CDR3 region has the DNA TGTGCCAGTAGTGCCCGGGACAGTAACACCGGGGAGCTGTTTTTT.

This clone was seen a few times. V and J are TRBV19 and TRBJ1-5, with D maybe TRBD1 (6 bases). Germline loops: CDR1 LNHDA, CDR2 SQIVND (reference sequence). V lost 4 bases to trimming and J lost 5 bases, with 12 bases between them. The CDR3 has 14 residues. CDR3: CASSTNGGDQPQHF. CDR3 coding DNA: TGTGCCAGTAGTACGAACGGGGGCGATCAGCCCCAGCATTTT.

The rearrangement uses TRBV11-3 and TRBJ2-1; 11 bases are a match to TRBD2. Germline CDR1 SGHNT, CDR2 YENEEA. Trimming at V came to 4 bases and at J to 7 bases, leaving 6 bases not matched to a gene. This CDR3 region has 15 residues. The CDR3 reads CASSSKTSGSNEQFF. The CDR3 DNA is TGTGCCAGCAGCTCAAAAACTAGCGGGAGTAATGAGCAGTTCTTC.

This chain uses TRBV18 with TRBJ2-1, with TRBD1 matching over 8 bases. The CDR3 loop spans 15 amino acids. CDR1 and CDR2 from the germline V gene are KGHSH and LQKENI. Trimming took 2 bases from V and 7 from J; bases not matched to a gene: 7. The CDR3 bases are TGTGCCAGCTCACCAGACCAGGGGGCTTGGAATGAGCAGTTCTTC. Translated, it gives CASSPDQGAWNEQFF.

The chain links TRBV7-2 to TRBJ2-3, with D unclear. CDR3 length: 14 residues. CDR1 is SGHTA and CDR2 is FQGNSA in the germline V gene. V lost 7 bases and J 0 bases, leaving 11 bases between the germline ends. The CDR3 protein is CASNPGPSTDTQYF. The DNA for the CDR3 is TGTGCCAGCAACCCGGGCCCTAGCACAGATACGCAGTATTTT.

This chain connects TRBV6-6 to TRBJ2-3; 10 bases agree with TRBD2. The ends lost 6 bases at V and 4 bases at J; junction bases unmatched: 7. Germline-derived CDR1 and CDR2 are MNHNY and SVGAGI (reference sequence). This CDR3 is 15 amino acids long. The CDR3 bases are TGTGCCAGCAGATTAGCGGGAGGTAGCTCAGATACGCAGTATTTT. Translated: CASRLAGGSSDTQYF.

This sequence joins TRBV5-4 and TRBJ2-5; 9 bases are shared with TRBD2. Germline V gene lookup returns CDR1 SGHNT and CDR2 YYREEE (reference sequence). The CDR3 consists of 13 residues. The V gene end was trimmed by 5 bases and the J gene end by 2 bases; junction bases not matched to a gene: 1. In nucleotides, the CDR3 is TGTGCCAGCAGGCGGGGGGGGCAAGAGACCCAGTACTTC. Its protein product is CASRRGGQETQYF.

The rearrangement uses TRBV30 and TRBJ1-2; TRBD1 might be the D (5 bases). V shed 5 bases and J shed 4 bases, with 14 bases lying between them. CDR3 length: 13 residues. Germline CDR1 is GTSNPN and CDR2 is SVGIG (reference sequence). The CDR3 loop reads CAWGPGPIYGYTF. The CDR3 nucleotides read TGTGCCTGGGGCCCGGGACCTATCTATGGCTACACCTTC.

The V gene is TRBV25-1, the J gene TRBJ2-5, with TRBD2 matching over 9 bases. The V and J ends lost 1 base and 1 base, in that order; junction bases with no gene match: 4. The CDR3 runs 16 residues. Germline V gives CDR1 MGHDK, CDR2 SYGVNS. In DNA, the CDR3 is TGTGCCAGCAGTGAATTAACTAGCGGGCGCCAAGAGACCCAGTACTTC. This encodes CASSELTSGRQETQYF.